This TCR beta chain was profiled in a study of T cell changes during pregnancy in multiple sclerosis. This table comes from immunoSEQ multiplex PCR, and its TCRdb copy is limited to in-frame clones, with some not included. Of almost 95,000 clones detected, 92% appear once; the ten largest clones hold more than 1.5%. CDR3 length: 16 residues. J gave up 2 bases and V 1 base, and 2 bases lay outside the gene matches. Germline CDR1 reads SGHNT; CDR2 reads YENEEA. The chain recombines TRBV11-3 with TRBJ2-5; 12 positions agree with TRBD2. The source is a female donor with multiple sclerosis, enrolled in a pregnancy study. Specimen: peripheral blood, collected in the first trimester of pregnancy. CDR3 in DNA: TGTGCCAGCAGCTTAGGAGGACTAGCGGGGCAAGAGACCCAGTACTTC. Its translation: CASSLGGLAGQETQYF.